Presented here are 12 T cell receptor beta chains from one specimen sequenced in a study of identical twins. TCRdb re-analysed the 5' RACE reads in MiXCR, keeping a single row per CDR3 protein. The table records 1.5 million to 2 million distinct CDR3 sequences, around 29% of them present only once. The sample consisted of cord blood. The receptor source for this set is a newborn girl in good health.

J is TRBJ2-4 and V is TRBV7-9; 7 nucleotides line up with TRBD2. The CDR3 length is 19 residues. From germline, CDR1 is SEHNR and CDR2 FQNEAQ (reference sequence). V lost 0 bases, J lost 13 bases, and 24 bases stayed unmatched. CDR3 nucleotide sequence: TGTGCCAGCAGCTTAGCTCGGATGGCGGGAGTAGTATTCCGCGATGAGCAGTACTTC. Amino acid sequence: CASSLARMAGVVFRDEQYF. The full variable domain, completed using reference TRBV7-9 and TRBJ2-4, is DTGVSQNPRHKITKRGQNVTFRCDPISEHNRLYWYRQTLGQGPEFLTYFQNEAQLEKSRLLSDRFSAERPKGSFSTLEIQRTEQGDSAMYLCASSLARMAGVVFRDEQYFGAGTRLSVL.

V gene TRBV6-1 combines with J gene TRBJ2-4, with 10 bases matching TRBD2. The J segment lost 6 bases and the V segment lost 5 bases, leaving 7 bases of the junction unmatched. The germline gives CDR1 MNHNS, CDR2 SASEGT. The CDR3 spans 15 residues. For the CDR3, the DNA is TGTGCCAGCAGTCGGGGACTAGCGCTGGGAAACATTCAGTACTTC. Amino acids: CASSRGLALGNIQYF.

The table lists this clonotype with many counts. This chain uses TRBV10-3 with TRBJ2-7; 11 bases are shared with TRBD1. Germline values: CDR1 ENHRY, CDR2 SYGVKD. Trimming cost V 7 bases and J 4 bases; bases outside gene matches: 6. The CDR3 is made up of 14 amino acids. CDR3 sequence: CAITTGTGGYEQYF. The DNA for the CDR3 is TGTGCCATCACCACCGGGACAGGGGGATACGAGCAGTACTTC.

The rearrangement joins TRBV24-1 to TRBJ2-5; no definite D call. Trimming removed 1 base from V and 11 bases from J, with 13 bases in between. The CDR3 consists of 13 residues. CDR1 is KGHDR, CDR2 SFDVKD, per germline. The CDR3 nucleotides are TGTGCCACCAGTGATTTCGGGCTTGATGAGCAGTACTTC. Translating it yields CATSDFGLDEQYF.

This clonotype has only a few counts. This sequence joins TRBV27 and TRBJ2-3; 8 bases match TRBD2. V trimming: 3 bases; J trimming: 2 bases; junction bases outside the gene matches: 10. The CDR3 length is 17 residues. Germline CDR1 reads MNHEY; CDR2 reads SMNVEV (reference sequence). CDR3 loop: CASSFSPLAGNTDTQYF. As DNA, the CDR3 is TGTGCCAGCAGTTTCTCTCCTTTAGCGGGGAACACAGATACGCAGTATTTT.

In this sample, this clonotype turned up a few times. This chain links TRBV5-1 with TRBJ2-1, with D perhaps assigned TRBD1 or TRBD2 (5 bases each). The V gene lost 0 bases and the J gene lost 12 bases, with 16 bases spanning the gap. The CDR3 is 14 amino acids. Germline-derived CDR1 and CDR2 are SGHRS and YFSETQ. CDR3 bases: TGCGCCAGCAGCTTGGGGGACCCATCGGTAGGGCAGTTCTTC. Translated, it gives CASSLGDPSVGQFF.

In regard to this clonotype: One end of the junction does not line up with germline, which may come from a read error. This chain uses TRBV28 with TRBJ1-1, with 8 bases identical to TRBD1. This CDR3 has 14 residues. CDR1 and CDR2 (germline): MDHEN, SYDVKM. The CDR3 DNA follows: TGCGCCAGCAGTTCCCCGGGACAGGACACTGAAGCTTTCTTT. Protein: CASSSPGQDTEAFF. Full variable domain (remainder filled in from reference TRBV28 and TRBJ1-1): DVKVTQSSRYLVKRTGEKVFLECVQDMDHENMFWYRQDPGLGLRLIYFSYDVKMKEKGDIPEGYSVSREKKERFSLILESASTNQTSMYLCASSSPGQDTEAFFGQGTRLTVV.

The rearrangement uses TRBV3-1 and TRBJ1-5; possible D gene TRBD1, 5 bases. This CDR3 contains 14 residues. Trimming stripped 4 bases from V and 6 bases from J, with 13 bases between. CDR1 LGHDT and CDR2 YNNKEL come from the germline V gene (reference sequence). CDR3 region: CASSLGRGSQPQHF. The CDR3 coding sequence is TGTGCCAGCAGCCTGGGTAGGGGTAGTCAGCCCCAGCATTTT.

Only a few counts were recorded for this clonotype. The chain is built from TRBV28 and TRBJ1-2, with TRBD1 as a possible D gene (5 bases). V was trimmed by 6 bases and J by 5 bases, leaving 16 bases between them. The CDR3 has 14 residues. The germline CDR1 and CDR2 sequences are MDHEN and SYDVKM. The CDR3 spells CASSPVGALYGYTF. Here the CDR3 DNA reads TGTGCCAGCAGCCCTGTCGGGGCCCTATATGGCTACACCTTC.

The V and J genes are TRBV2 and TRBJ1-5; 9 bases map to TRBD1. V lost 4 bases, J lost 0 bases, and 19 bases stayed unmatched. In germline, CDR1 is SNHLY, CDR2 FYNNEI. CDR3 length equals 21 residues. In nucleotides, the CDR3 is TGTGCCAGCAGTGGATTTGAGACCGGGACAGGGCGGGGATTTAGCAATCAGCCCCAGCATTTT. This gives the protein CASSGFETGTGRGFSNQPQHF.

This clonotype was seen only a few times. V usage is TRBV20-1 and J usage is TRBJ2-7; 12 positions agree with TRBD2. V was clipped by 3 bases and J by 0 bases; unmatched bases: 3. This CDR3 is 15 amino acids long. Germline CDR1 and CDR2: DFQATT and SNEGSKA (reference sequence). In nucleotides, the CDR3 is TGCAGTGCTAGGGAGACTAGCGGGAGCTCCTACGAGCAGTACTTC. This translates into CSARETSGSSYEQYF.

The rearrangement uses TRBV12-3 or TRBV12-4 and TRBJ1-1; 7 nucleotides agree with TRBD1. Trimming at V came to 2 bases and at J to 0 bases, leaving 3 bases not matched to a gene. This CDR3 is built from 15 residues. CDR3 DNA: TGTGCCAGCAGTTTAAGGGGGACAGTGAACACTGAAGCTTTCTTT. Translation: CASSLRGTVNTEAFF.